This T cell receptor beta chain was captured in a study of control samples from healthy donors and cancer patients. This CDR3 region has 17 residues. With V trimmed by 5 bases and J by 2 bases, 11 bases remained unmatched. Germline V CDR1 and CDR2: LNHDA, SQIVND (reference sequence). Measured with immunoSEQ multiplex PCR; TCRdb has only the in-frame clones, and not every one. Of about 180,000 clones detected, more than 90% appear once; the ten largest clones hold just over 1.4%. This clone was counted between two and nine times. The chain has TRBV19 and TRBJ2-5, with 10 positions matching TRBD2. The sequencing sample was made of blood. This receptor was obtained from a young man in good health. DNA of the CDR3: TGTGCCAGTAGTCTGGCTAGCGGGGGCCCCCTACAAGAGACCCAGTACTTC. Translating gives CASSLASGGPLQETQYF. The whole variable domain, filled in from reference TRBV19 and TRBJ2-5, reads DGGITQSPKYLFRKEGQNVTLSCEQNLNHDAMYWYRQDPGQGLRLIYYSQIVNDFQKGDIAEGYSVSREKKESFPLTVTSAQKNPTAFYLCASSLASGGPLQETQYFGPGTRLLVL.